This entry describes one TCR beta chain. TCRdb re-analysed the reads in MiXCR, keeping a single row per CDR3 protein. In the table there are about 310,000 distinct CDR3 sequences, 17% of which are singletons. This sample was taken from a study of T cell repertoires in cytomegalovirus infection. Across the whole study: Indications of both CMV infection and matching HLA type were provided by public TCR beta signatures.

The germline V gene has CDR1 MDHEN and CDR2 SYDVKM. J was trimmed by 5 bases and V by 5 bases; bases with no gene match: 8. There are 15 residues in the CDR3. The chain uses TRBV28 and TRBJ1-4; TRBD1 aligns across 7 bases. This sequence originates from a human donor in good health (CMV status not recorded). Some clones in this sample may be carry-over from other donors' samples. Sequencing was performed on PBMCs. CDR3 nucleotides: TGTGCCAGCAGTCCCTGGGACAGTGGAAATGAAAAACTGTTTTTT. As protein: CASSPWDSGNEKLFF.